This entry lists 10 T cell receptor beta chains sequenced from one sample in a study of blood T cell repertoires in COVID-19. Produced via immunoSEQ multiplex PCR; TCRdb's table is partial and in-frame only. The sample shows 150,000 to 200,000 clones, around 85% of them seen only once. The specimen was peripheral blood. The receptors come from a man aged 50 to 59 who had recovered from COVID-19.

This CDR3 reads CASNSLAGGGNEQFF. The CDR3 DNA is TGTGCCAGCAACTCACTAGCGGGAGGCGGCAATGAGCAGTTCTTC. The V call is TRBV2, the J call TRBJ2-1; TRBD2 matches at 12 bases. The J segment lost 6 bases and the V segment lost 7 bases, leaving 7 bases of the junction unmatched. Germline V CDR1 and CDR2: SNHLY, FYNNEI. CDR3 length: 15 residues.

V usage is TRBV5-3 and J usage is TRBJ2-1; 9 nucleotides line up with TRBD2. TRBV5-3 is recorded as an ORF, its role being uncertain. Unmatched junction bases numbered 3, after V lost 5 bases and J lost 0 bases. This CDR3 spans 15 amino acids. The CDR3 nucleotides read TGTGCCAGAAGGGGGACTAGCTGCTCCTACAATGAGCAGTTCTTC. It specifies CARRGTSCSYNEQFF.

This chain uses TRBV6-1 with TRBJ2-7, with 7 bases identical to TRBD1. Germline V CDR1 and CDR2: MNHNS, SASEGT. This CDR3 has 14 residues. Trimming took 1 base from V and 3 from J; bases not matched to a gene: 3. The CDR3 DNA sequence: TGTGCCAGCAGTGAAGGGGACAGATTCTACGAGCAGTACTTC. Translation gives CASSEGDRFYEQYF.

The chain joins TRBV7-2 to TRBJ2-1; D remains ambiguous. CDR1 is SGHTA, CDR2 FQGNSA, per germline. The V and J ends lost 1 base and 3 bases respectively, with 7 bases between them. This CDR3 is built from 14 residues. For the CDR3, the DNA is TGTGCCAGCAGCTTAGGACTCAACTACAATGAGCAGTTCTTC. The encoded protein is CASSLGLNYNEQFF.

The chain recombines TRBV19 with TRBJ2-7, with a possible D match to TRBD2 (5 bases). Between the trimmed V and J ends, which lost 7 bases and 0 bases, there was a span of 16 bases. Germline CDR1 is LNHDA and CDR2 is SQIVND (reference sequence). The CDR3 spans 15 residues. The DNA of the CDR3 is TGTGCCAGTAAAAAGAGGGCCCTTGGCTCCTACGAGCAGTACTTC. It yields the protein CASKKRALGSYEQYF.

The CDR3 coding sequence is TGTGCCAGCAGACAGGCTAGCACAGATACGCAGTATTTT. Translated: CASRQASTDTQYF. The J gene is TRBJ2-3, the V gene TRBV14; tentative D call: TRBD1 (5 bases). Germline lookup yields CDR1 SGHDN and CDR2 FVKESK. Between the trimmed V and J ends, which lost 6 bases and 0 bases, there was a span of 7 bases. The CDR3 is 13 amino acids.

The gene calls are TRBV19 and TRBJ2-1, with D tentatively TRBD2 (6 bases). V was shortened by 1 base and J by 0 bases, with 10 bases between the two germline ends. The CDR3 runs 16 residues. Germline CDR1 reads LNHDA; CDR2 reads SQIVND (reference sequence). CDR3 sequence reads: CASSIVGGPSYNEQFF. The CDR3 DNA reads TGTGCCAGTAGTATAGTGGGGGGACCCTCCTACAATGAGCAGTTCTTC.

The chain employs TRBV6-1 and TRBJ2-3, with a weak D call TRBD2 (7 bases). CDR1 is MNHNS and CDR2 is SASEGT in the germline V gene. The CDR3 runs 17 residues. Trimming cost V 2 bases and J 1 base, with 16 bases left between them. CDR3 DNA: TGTGCCAGCAGTGAATTTCTTGGAGGGGGGGGCACAGATACGCAGTATTTT. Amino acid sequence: CASSEFLGGGGTDTQYF.

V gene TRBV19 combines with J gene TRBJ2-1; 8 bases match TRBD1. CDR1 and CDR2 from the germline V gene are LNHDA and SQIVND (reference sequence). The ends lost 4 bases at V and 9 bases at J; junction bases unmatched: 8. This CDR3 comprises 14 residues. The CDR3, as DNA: TGTGCCAGTAGTACATCCCGGACAGGGTCTGAGCAGTTCTTC. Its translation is CASSTSRTGSEQFF.

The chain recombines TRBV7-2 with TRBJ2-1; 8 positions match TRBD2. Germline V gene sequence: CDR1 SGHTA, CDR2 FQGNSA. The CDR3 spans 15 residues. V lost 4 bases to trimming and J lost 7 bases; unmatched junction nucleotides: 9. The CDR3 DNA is TGTGCCAGCAGCTCGTGGGCTAGCGGGTTAAATGAGCAGTTCTTC. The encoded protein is CASSSWASGLNEQFF.